These 32 T cell receptor beta chains came from one sample sequenced in a study of CD8+ T cells in alopecia areata. TCR sequencing used cDNA made by reverse transcription of extracted RNA. Sequenced by immunoSEQ multiplex PCR; TCRdb stores in-frame clones only, minus some. Of some 150,000 clones listed, about 72% were seen once; the top ten hold 10% to 12%. The specimen was CD8+ T cells sorted from blood, collected at week 0. These receptors came from a human donor with alopecia areata.

The J gene is TRBJ2-5, the V gene TRBV29-1, with 8 bases matching TRBD2. Germline V gene lookup returns CDR1 SQVTM and CDR2 ANQGSEA. This CDR3 has 14 residues. J gave up 3 bases and V 7 bases, and 10 bases lay outside the gene matches. This CDR3 is CSAFGLAGKETQYF. The CDR3 DNA is TGCAGCGCCTTTGGGTTAGCGGGGAAAGAGACCCAGTACTTC.

This chain links TRBV5-6 with TRBJ2-7; D not resolved. Deletions cut 0 bases from V and 6 bases from J, with 7 bases between. The germline V gene encodes CDR1 SGHDT and CDR2 YYEEEE. The CDR3 totals 12 residues. In DNA form, the CDR3 reads TGTGCCAGCAGCTTGGGGACCGGCGAGCAGTACTTC. Protein sequence: CASSLGTGEQYF.

This rearrangement joins TRBV6-6 to TRBJ2-1; the match to TRBD2 covers 12 bases. The CDR3 loop spans 14 amino acids. CDR1 and CDR2 (germline): MNHNY, SVGAGI (reference sequence). With 4 bases clipped from V and 9 bases from J, the junction kept 4 bases outside the gene matches. CDR3 sequence reads: CASSSLAGGAEQFF. As DNA, the CDR3 is TGTGCCAGCAGTTCGCTAGCGGGGGGGGCTGAGCAGTTCTTC.

This chain joins TRBV30 and TRBJ1-5; 7 nucleotides match TRBD1. The CDR3 is 13 amino acids. In germline, CDR1 is GTSNPN, CDR2 SVGIG (reference sequence). V was clipped by 3 bases and J by 3 bases; unmatched bases: 2. CDR3 in amino acids: CAWRQGFNQPQHF. The CDR3 coding sequence is TGTGCCTGGAGACAGGGGTTCAATCAGCCCCAGCATTTT.

The chain is built from TRBV30 and TRBJ1-1, with a weak D call TRBD1 (5 bases). Per the germline V gene, CDR1 is GTSNPN and CDR2 is SVGIG (reference sequence). The CDR3 covers 12 residues. V shed 2 bases and J shed 5 bases, with 9 bases lying between them. CDR3 in amino acids: CAWSSGSTEAFF. CDR3 bases: TGTGCCTGGAGTTCAGGGAGTACTGAAGCTTTCTTT.

The V gene is TRBV29-1, the J gene TRBJ1-2; D is perhaps TRBD1 (5 bases). The CDR3 has 15 amino acids. CDR1 is SQVTM, CDR2 ANQGSEA, per germline. V was clipped by 3 bases and J by 0 bases, with 14 bases between them. The CDR3 DNA is TGCAGCGTTGAGACAGCGACAGCTACTAACTATGGCTACACCTTC. Translating gives CSVETATATNYGYTF.

The chain joins TRBV10-3 to TRBJ1-2; TRBD1 matches at 7 bases. The germline V gene has CDR1 ENHRY and CDR2 SYGVKD. This CDR3 has 12 amino acids. J was trimmed by 6 bases and V by 9 bases; bases with no gene match: 7. CDR3 residues: CAIAQGRDGYTF. In DNA, the CDR3 is TGTGCCATAGCACAGGGGAGGGATGGCTACACCTTC.

V and J are TRBV29-1 and TRBJ2-7, with D possibly matching TRBD1 (5 bases). The CDR3 runs to 12 residues. V dropped 6 bases and J dropped 5 bases, with 14 bases sitting between them. The germline gives CDR1 SQVTM, CDR2 ANQGSEA. The CDR3 DNA follows: TGCAGCGTCCAGGGTAGGCTTGACGAGCAGTACTTC. It is translated as CSVQGRLDEQYF.

The chain employs TRBV7-8 and TRBJ1-5; 7 nucleotides agree with TRBD1. Germline trimming cut 5 bases from V and 4 bases from J; bases unmatched to any gene: 8. This CDR3 has 15 amino acids. From germline, CDR1 is SGHVS and CDR2 FQNEAQ. The CDR3, as DNA: TGTGCCAGCAGCCGTTGGACAGGCGGGAATCAGCCCCAGCATTTT. This codes for CASSRWTGGNQPQHF. Full variable domain (remainder filled in from reference TRBV7-8 and TRBJ1-5): GAGVSQSPRYKVAKRGQDVALRCDPISGHVSLFWYQQALGQGPEFLTYFQNEAQLDKSGLPSDRFFAERPEGSVSTLKIQRTQQEDSAVYLCASSRWTGGNQPQHFGDGTRLSIL.

About this clone itself: The sample contains more than one DNA sequence encoding this CDR3. This chain connects TRBV4-1 to TRBJ1-2, with 7 positions matching TRBD1. V trimming: 3 bases; J trimming: 5 bases; junction bases outside the gene matches: 3. CDR3 length: 13 amino acids. Germline CDR1 and CDR2: MGHRA and YSYEKL. The CDR3 sequence is CASSQVTGYGYTF. In DNA form, the CDR3 reads TGCGCCAGCAGCCAGGTGACAGGGTATGGCTACACCTTC.

The rearrangement links TRBV7-9 to TRBJ1-1, with D possibly being TRBD1 (5 bases). Trimming removed 3 bases at V and 6 bases at J, with 17 bases between. CDR1 and CDR2 from the germline V gene are SEHNR and FQNEAQ (reference sequence). This CDR3 has 15 residues. The CDR3 protein is CASSFPRGPSPEAFF. In nucleotides, the CDR3 is TGTGCCAGCAGCTTTCCCCGGGGACCCAGCCCTGAAGCTTTCTTT.

The chain recombines TRBV6-5 with TRBJ2-1, with D perhaps TRBD1 (5 bases). The germline CDR1 and CDR2 sequences are MNHEY and SVGAGI. The CDR3 loop spans 14 amino acids. V was cut by 8 bases and J by 7 bases, with 18 bases left in between. The CDR3 sequence is CASAQAGRRNEQFF. In nucleotides, the CDR3 is TGTGCCAGCGCCCAGGCAGGGCGTAGGAATGAGCAGTTCTTC.

The rearrangement links TRBV5-6 to TRBJ1-1; no reliable D call. CDR1 is SGHDT, CDR2 YYEEEE, per germline. The CDR3 contains 11 residues. The V end lost 6 bases, the J end lost 1 base, and 4 bases lay between the germline ends. CDR3 region: CASTGNTEAFF. The CDR3 DNA reads TGTGCCAGCACTGGGAACACTGAAGCTTTCTTT. Looking up the rest from reference TRBV5-6 and TRBJ1-1 gives the full variable domain: DAGVTQSPTHLIKTRGQQVTLRCSPKSGHDTVSWYQQALGQGPQFIFQYYEEEERQRGNFPDRFSGHQFPNYSSELNVNALLLGDSALYLCASTGNTEAFFGQGTRLTVV.

Worth noting for this clone: The junction does not match germline at one end; this may be a read error. J is TRBJ1-2 and V is TRBV4-1; 7 nucleotides match TRBD1. The CDR3 consists of 14 residues. The germline V gene has CDR1 MGHRA and CDR2 YSYEKL. The CDR3 protein is CASSQDGTAHGYTF. The CDR3, as DNA: TGTGCCAGCAGCCAAGATGGGACAGCTCATGGCTACACCTTC.

The chain links TRBV7-8 to TRBJ2-1, with TRBD2 matching over 7 bases. Germline assignment: CDR1 SGHVS and CDR2 FQNEAQ. Trimming at V came to 1 base and at J to 2 bases, leaving 5 bases not matched to a gene. The CDR3 is 16 residues long. The CDR3 DNA reads TGTGCCAGCAGCTTAGGTACTAGCGCAACCTACAATGAGCAGTTCTTC. As protein: CASSLGTSATYNEQFF.

The gene calls are TRBV2 and TRBJ2-2; 8 bases fit TRBD2. Germline V lookup: CDR1 SNHLY, CDR2 FYNNEI. The V gene end was trimmed by 1 base and the J gene end by 4 bases; junction bases not matched to a gene: 8. The CDR3 consists of 17 residues. CDR3 in amino acids: CASSEVGLAGVTGELFF. CDR3 sequence (DNA): TGTGCCAGCAGTGAAGTAGGCCTAGCGGGTGTCACCGGGGAGCTGTTTTTT.

The rearrangement uses TRBV5-1 and TRBJ1-2; 10 bases match TRBD1. The germline V gene encodes CDR1 SGHRS and CDR2 YFSETQ. This CDR3 comprises 17 residues. With 3 bases clipped from V and 4 bases from J, the junction kept 12 bases outside the gene matches. Written as DNA, the CDR3 is TGCGCCAGCAGCTCCTCCGGGACAGGGGATTCTCTCTATGGCTACACCTTC. Protein sequence: CASSSSGTGDSLYGYTF. The whole variable domain, filled in from reference TRBV5-1 and TRBJ1-2, reads KAGVTQTPRYLIKTRGQQVTLSCSPISGHRSVSWYQQTPGQGLQFLFEYFSETQRNKGNFPGRFSGRQFSNSRSEMNVSTLELGDSALYLCASSSSGTGDSLYGYTFGSGTRLTVV.

The chain combines TRBV5-1 with TRBJ2-7; 7 positions agree with TRBD1. The germline V gene has CDR1 SGHRS and CDR2 YFSETQ. The CDR3 loop spans 15 amino acids. V gave up 2 bases and J gave up 2 bases; unmatched junction bases: 7. The CDR3: CASSFNWGQTYEQYF. CDR3 bases: TGCGCCAGCAGCTTTAACTGGGGACAGACCTACGAGCAGTACTTC.

The V and J genes are TRBV29-1 and TRBJ2-3; D perhaps matches TRBD2 (6 bases). CDR1 is SQVTM and CDR2 is ANQGSEA in the germline V gene. The CDR3 spans 16 residues. V lost 1 base and J lost 8, with 22 bases in between. Written as DNA, the CDR3 is TGCAGCGTTGAAGGTGTCGACCCGGGTCGAGCGGGTACGCAGTATTTT. Translating it yields CSVEGVDPGRAGTQYF.

CDR3 sequence reads: CASSLEGRGNIQYF. The CDR3 nucleotides read TGTGCCAGCAGCTTAGAAGGCAGGGGAAACATTCAGTACTTC. This sequence joins TRBV7-9 and TRBJ2-4; D perhaps matches TRBD1 (6 bases). V lost 1 base and J 6 bases, leaving 10 bases between the germline ends. The CDR3 runs 14 residues. The germline V gene has CDR1 SEHNR and CDR2 FQNEAQ (reference sequence).

The CDR3 bases are TGTGCCAGCAGTGATACTACTTCACCCCTCCACTTT. The encoded protein is CASSDTTSPLHF. V is TRBV2 and J is TRBJ1-6; D call uncertain. Germline CDR1 reads SNHLY; CDR2 reads FYNNEI. The CDR3 sequence is 12 residues long. The ends were cut back, 3 bases at V and 9 bases at J, with 6 bases in the middle.

This clone came up a few times. The chain joins TRBV5-6 to TRBJ2-7; D uncertain. Trimming pared 1 base from V and 6 bases from J, leaving 8 bases between. Germline CDR1 and CDR2: SGHDT and YYEEEE. The length of the CDR3 is 12 residues. CDR3 sequence: CASSLRVTEQYF. The CDR3 DNA reads TGTGCCAGCAGCTTGAGGGTTACCGAGCAGTACTTC.

This rearrangement joins TRBV6-5 to TRBJ1-2, with 9 positions matching TRBD1. V was pared by 2 bases and J by 2 bases, with 0 bases of the junction left unmatched. Germline lookup yields CDR1 MNHEY and CDR2 SVGAGI. The CDR3 covers 14 residues. The CDR3 nucleotides read TGTGCCAGCAGTTACGGGACAGGGAACTATGGCTACACCTTC. Amino acids: CASSYGTGNYGYTF.

The chain uses TRBV11-2 and TRBJ1-6; a possible D gene is TRBD1 (5 bases). The CDR3 consists of 19 residues. Germline CDR1 and CDR2: SGHAT and FQNNGV. V was clipped by 2 bases and J by 0 bases, with 17 bases between them. CDR3 sequence reads: CASSLLRTIKSSYNSPLHF. In nucleotides, the CDR3 is TGTGCCAGCAGCTTATTAAGGACAATAAAGAGCTCCTATAATTCACCCCTCCACTTT.

V usage is TRBV7-7 and J usage is TRBJ1-2; 9 bases line up with TRBD1. This CDR3 is built from 13 residues. Germline values: CDR1 SSHAT, CDR2 FNYEAQ (reference sequence). CDR3 DNA sequence: TGTGCTACCCGGACAGGGGAGGACTATGGCTACACCTTC. Its protein is CATRTGEDYGYTF. The whole variable domain, remainder taken from reference TRBV7-7 and TRBJ1-2, is GAGVSQSPRYKVTKRGQDVTLRCDPISSHATLYWYQQALGQGPEFLTYFNYEAQPDKSGLPSDRFSAERPEGSISTLTIQRTEQRDSAMYRCATRTGEDYGYTFGSGTRLTVV.

This clone was detected only a few times. The CDR3 DNA reads TGTGCCAGCAGCTCCAGAGACAGGGGACCTGCAGATACGCAGTATTTT. The encoded protein is CASSSRDRGPADTQYF. The rearrangement links TRBV13 to TRBJ2-3; 8 bases map to TRBD1. Germline assignment: CDR1 PRHDT and CDR2 FYEKMQ (reference sequence). CDR3 size: 16 residues. The junction had 10 bases not matched to a gene; V was cut back by 4 bases and J by 4 bases.

The V and J genes are TRBV13 and TRBJ2-7; 7 bases line up with TRBD1. The trim removed 5 bases at V and 3 bases at J, leaving 7 bases unmatched. Germline V gene sequence: CDR1 PRHDT, CDR2 FYEKMQ (reference sequence). The CDR3 consists of 14 residues. The DNA of the CDR3 is TGTGCCAGCAGCGCGGAGGACAGGAACTACGAGCAGTACTTC. Its protein product is CASSAEDRNYEQYF.

J is TRBJ2-3 and V is TRBV6-5; the D is unclear. The CDR3 is 14 residues long. CDR1 is MNHEY, CDR2 SVGAGI, per germline. The ends were cut back, 0 bases at V and 4 bases at J, with 8 bases in the middle. This CDR3 reads CASSYSWEADTQYF. The CDR3 DNA sequence: TGTGCCAGCAGTTACTCGTGGGAAGCAGATACGCAGTATTTT.

The V call is TRBV4-1, the J call TRBJ1-4; no clear D. From germline, CDR1 is MGHRA and CDR2 YSYEKL. Trimming took off 5 bases at V and 4 bases at J, with 5 bases between the two ends. The CDR3 length is 12 residues. This chain's CDR3 is CASSSDNEKLFF. Here the CDR3 DNA reads TGCGCCAGCAGCTCCGATAATGAAAAACTGTTTTTT.

This sequence joins TRBV25-1 and TRBJ2-3; weak D call: TRBD2 (7 bases). Per germline, CDR1 MGHDK and CDR2 SYGVNS. V shed 3 bases and J shed 4 bases, with 20 bases lying between them. CDR3 length equals 17 residues. This CDR3 is CASSDPRDWGGADTQYF. The DNA of the CDR3 is TGTGCCAGCAGTGACCCCCGGGACTGGGGGGGCGCAGATACGCAGTATTTT.

The genes are TRBV4-1 and TRBJ1-1; D not certain. V gave up 3 bases and J gave up 1 base, with 6 bases separating them. The germline CDR1 and CDR2 sequences are MGHRA and YSYEKL. The CDR3 sequence is 13 residues long. CDR3 sequence (DNA): TGCGCCAGCAGCCATCGTCAGAACACTGAAGCTTTCTTT. Protein: CASSHRQNTEAFF.

The chain combines TRBV29-1 with TRBJ1-2; D is perhaps TRBD1 (5 bases). The ends were cut back, 6 bases at V and 5 bases at J, with 16 bases in the middle. The germline V gene encodes CDR1 SQVTM and CDR2 ANQGSEA. CDR3 size: 13 residues. In nucleotides, the CDR3 is TGCAGCGTAGCACGAGGGGTTCCTTATGGCTACACCTTC. This codes for CSVARGVPYGYTF.